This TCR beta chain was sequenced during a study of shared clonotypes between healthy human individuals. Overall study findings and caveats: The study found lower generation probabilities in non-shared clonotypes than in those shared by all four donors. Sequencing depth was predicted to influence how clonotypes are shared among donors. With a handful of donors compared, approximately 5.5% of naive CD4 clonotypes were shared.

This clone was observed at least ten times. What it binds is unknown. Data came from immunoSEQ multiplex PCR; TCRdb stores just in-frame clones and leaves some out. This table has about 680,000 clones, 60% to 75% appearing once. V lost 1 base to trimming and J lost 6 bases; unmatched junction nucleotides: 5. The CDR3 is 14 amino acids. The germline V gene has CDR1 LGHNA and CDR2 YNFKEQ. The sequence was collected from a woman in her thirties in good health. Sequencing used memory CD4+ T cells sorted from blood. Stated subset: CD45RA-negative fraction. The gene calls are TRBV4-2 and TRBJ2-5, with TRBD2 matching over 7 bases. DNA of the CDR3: TGTGCCAGCAGCCAAGGGGGAGGGGAAAAGACCCAGTACTTC. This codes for CASSQGGGEKTQYF.